A selection of T cell receptor beta chains follows, all from one sample in a study of T cells in Graves' hyperthyroidism and ophthalmopathy. MiXCR, applied by TCRdb to the multiplex PCR reads, yields one record per CDR3 protein. The repertoire includes hundreds of thousands of distinct CDR3 sequences, 12% to 15% of them detected once, and roughly 10% sits in the top ten. Sample: blood. These receptors all stem from a young woman with Graves' hyperthyroidism. Each CDR3 is given with its conserved first and last residue. D genes are given only for firm matches. Clone sizes are given selectively: once, few, many, or a class where the clone is expanded.

d_call	clone_size	v_call	j_call	cdr3_aa	cdr3_nt
-	many	TRBV30	TRBJ2-3	CAWSGPHTDTQYF	TGTGCCTGGAGTGGGCCCCACACAGATACGCAGTATTTT
-	few	TRBV10-3	TRBJ1-1	CASIPESNTEAFF	TGTGCCAGCATTCCGGAATCGAACACTGAAGCTTTCTTT
TRBD2	many	TRBV28	TRBJ2-3	CASSPGAGGITDTQYF	TGTGCCAGCAGTCCCGGAGCGGGAGGGATCACAGATACGCAGTATTTT
-	few	TRBV6-5	TRBJ2-2	CASSPRALHTGELFF	TGTGCCAGCAGTCCCAGGGCATTGCACACCGGGGAGCTGTTTTTT
-	-	TRBV7-9	TRBJ2-1	CASSNPSGFF	TGTGCCAGCAGCAATCCCAGCGGGTTCTTC
-	-	TRBV7-6	TRBJ2-5	CASSPRPTSQETQYF	TGTGCCAGCAGCCCCCGGCCCACTAGTCAAGAGACCCAGTACTTC
TRBD1	few	TRBV20-1	TRBJ2-7	CSAPVPGQGLYEQYF	TGCAGTGCCCCCGTTCCGGGACAGGGTTTATACGAGCAGTACTTC
TRBD2	few	TRBV15	TRBJ2-3	CATSKRTSGRTDTQYF	TGTGCCACCAGCAAAAGGACTAGCGGGAGGACAGATACGCAGTATTTT
-	many	TRBV20-1	TRBJ2-1	CSAGSDTVQFF	TGCAGTGCTGGGTCGGACACCGTACAGTTCTTC
-	-	TRBV20-1	TRBJ1-5	CSASGRGDRQPQHF	TGCAGTGCTAGCGGCAGGGGTGATCGGCAGCCCCAGCATTTT
-	-	TRBV9	TRBJ2-2	CASSASRRTANTGELFF	TGTGCCAGCAGCGCCTCCCGCCGGACAGCTAACACCGGGGAGCTGTTTTTT
TRBD1	few	TRBV6-2/TRBV6-3	TRBJ2-1	CASSYGQETNEQFF	TGTGCCAGCAGTTACGGACAGGAGACGAATGAGCAGTTCTTC
-	-	TRBV7-8	TRBJ1-5	CASSLIWGPRGQPQHF	TGTGCCAGCAGCTTAATCTGGGGCCCGCGTGGCCAGCCCCAGCATTTT
TRBD2	many	TRBV28	TRBJ2-7	CASSFPTSGVYEQYF	TGTGCCAGCAGTTTCCCGACTAGCGGAGTCTACGAGCAGTACTTC
TRBD2	-	TRBV10-2	TRBJ2-7	CASSSPPAGTYEQYF	TGCGCCAGCAGCTCACCCCCAGCGGGGACCTACGAGCAGTACTTC
TRBD2	many	TRBV28	TRBJ2-7	CASNLYTSGGYEQYF	TGTGCCAGCAATCTTTACACTAGCGGGGGCTACGAGCAGTACTTC
TRBD2	few	TRBV2	TRBJ2-3	CASSLLTSFTDTQYF	TGTGCCAGCAGTCTACTGACTAGCTTCACAGATACGCAGTATTTT